The 22 T cell receptor beta chains given below trace back to one sample, sequenced in a study of OX40 agonist ivuxolimab in advanced cancers. TCRdb's copy holds only in-frame clones and misses some; the assay was immunoSEQ multiplex PCR. The data contain 53,000 or so clones, about 81% of them singletons. The specimen was CD4+ or CD8+ T cells sorted from blood, collected in a trial of the OX40 agonist ivuxolimab. All receptors come from an adult with an advanced solid tumor such as melanoma, head and neck, liver or kidney cancer.

The count of this clone is one. The J gene is TRBJ2-2, the V gene TRBV1; the DNA was not used to check the table's D call, TRBD2. TRBV1 is flagged as a pseudogene. The CDR3 totals 16 residues. This CDR3 is CTSSPPSGRDTGELFF. The CDR3, as DNA: TGCACCAGCAGCCCGCCTAGCGGGAGAGACACCGGGGAGCTGTTTTTT.

DNA of the CDR3: TGTGCCAGCAGCTATTATGAGGGGTTAGGGGGGACCCAGTACTTC. Its protein product is CASSYYEGLGGTQYF. This chain joins TRBV7-8 and TRBJ2-5; possibly TRBD1 for D (6 bases). With 4 bases removed from V and 7 bases from J, the gap between germline ends came to 19 bases. The CDR3 runs to 15 residues. Germline-derived CDR1 and CDR2 are SGHVS and FQNEAQ.

This CDR3 is CASTRMLRSRTDTQYF. The CDR3 DNA sequence: TGCGCCAGCACCCGTATGCTCAGGAGTCGCACAGATACGCAGTATTTT. The chain employs TRBV5-1 and TRBJ2-3, with D unclear. Germline V gene lookup returns CDR1 SGHRS and CDR2 YFSETQ. CDR3 length: 16 residues. The V end was cut by 6 bases, the J end by 1 base, with 18 bases between. Variable domain in full (rest from reference TRBV5-1 and TRBJ2-3): KAGVTQTPRYLIKTRGQQVTLSCSPISGHRSVSWYQQTPGQGLQFLFEYFSETQRNKGNFPGRFSGRQFSNSRSEMNVSTLELGDSALYLCASTRMLRSRTDTQYFGPGTRLTVL.

The rearrangement uses TRBV9 and TRBJ2-2, with 7 bases identical to TRBD2. Trimming took 4 bases from V and 5 from J; bases not matched to a gene: 8. Germline lookup yields CDR1 SGDLS and CDR2 YYNGEE. The CDR3 extends over 15 amino acids. CDR3 in amino acids: CASSRRGLRTGELFF. CDR3 in DNA: TGTGCCAGCAGCAGAAGGGGACTACGAACCGGGGAGCTGTTTTTT.

The CDR3: CASSLSGTQAGYEQYF. CDR3 sequence (DNA): TGTGCCAGCAGCCTTTCCGGGACTCAGGCGGGCTACGAGCAGTACTTC. V usage is TRBV14 and J usage is TRBJ2-7; D possibly corresponds to TRBD2 (6 bases). This CDR3 spans 16 amino acids. Per the germline V gene, CDR1 is SGHDN and CDR2 is FVKESK. The V and J ends lost 4 bases and 3 bases respectively, with 19 bases between them.

The chain joins TRBV19 to TRBJ1-2, with D unclear. Trimming shortened V by 1 base and J by 4 bases, and 10 bases separated the two germline ends. Germline CDR1 and CDR2: LNHDA and SQIVND (reference sequence). The CDR3 is 14 residues long. The CDR3 spells CASSIGAGSYGYTF. In DNA, the CDR3 is TGTGCCAGTAGTATAGGCGCTGGAAGCTATGGCTACACCTTC.

The CDR3: CASTPGKDPLKGQYF. The CDR3 region has the DNA TGTGCCAGTACCCCCGGGAAGGACCCCCTCAAGGGTCAGTACTTC. V is TRBV19 and J is TRBJ2-5, with D possibly matching TRBD2 (5 bases). V dropped 7 bases and J dropped 11 bases, with 26 bases sitting between them. The CDR3 sequence is 15 residues long. Germline-derived CDR1 and CDR2 are LNHDA and SQIVND (reference sequence).

The rearrangement links TRBV18 to TRBJ2-7, with 8 nucleotides matching TRBD2. The CDR3 covers 16 residues. J lost 1 base, V lost 2 bases, and 7 bases had no gene match. The germline CDR1 and CDR2 sequences are KGHSH and LQKENI. CDR3 nucleotide sequence: TGTGCCAGCTCACCATCTCAGGCGGGAGGATCCTACGAGCAGTACTTC. Translating gives CASSPSQAGGSYEQYF.

The chain has TRBV10-3 and TRBJ2-5, with 7 bases identical to TRBD1. Trimming at V came to 6 bases and at J to 0 bases, leaving 1 base not matched to a gene. Germline lookup yields CDR1 ENHRY and CDR2 SYGVKD. This CDR3 comprises 13 residues. The CDR3 region is CAIRDRYQETQYF. CDR3 DNA: TGTGCCATCAGGGACAGGTACCAAGAGACCCAGTACTTC.

The chain recombines TRBV6-1 with TRBJ2-3; TRBD2 matches at 10 bases. The germline CDR1 and CDR2 sequences are MNHNS and SASEGT. The V and J ends lost 8 bases and 7 bases, in that order; junction bases with no gene match: 9. The CDR3 is made up of 14 amino acids. The CDR3 DNA is TGTGCCAGCGAAAGCGGGAGGGCTAGGAATACGCAGTATTTT. It yields the protein CASESGRARNTQYF.

The J gene is TRBJ2-7, the V gene TRBV28; possibly TRBD1 or TRBD2 for D (6 bases each). Germline values: CDR1 MDHEN, CDR2 SYDVKM. This CDR3 spans 14 amino acids. V gave up 2 bases and J gave up 7 bases, with 15 bases separating them. CDR3 nucleotides: TGTGCCAGCAGTTTAAGGGGGGCGTTAAAGGAGCAGTACTTC. It translates to CASSLRGALKEQYF.

The sample holds one count of this clone. The V call is TRBV6-1, the J call TRBJ1-4; D may be TRBD1 (5 bases). V was clipped by 2 bases and J by 8 bases, with 24 bases between them. Germline CDR1 and CDR2: MNHNS and SASEGT. The CDR3 runs 18 residues. CDR3 nucleotides: TGTGCCAGCAGTGAACGGAGGCCAAAGGGGCGGGTGAGGGAAAAACTGTTTTTT. Amino acid sequence: CASSERRPKGRVREKLFF.

The chain carries TRBV19 and TRBJ1-3; D may be TRBD1 (5 bases). In germline, CDR1 is LNHDA, CDR2 SQIVND (reference sequence). V lost 7 bases to trimming and J lost 0 bases, with 13 bases between them. The CDR3 extends over 15 amino acids. As DNA, the CDR3 is TGTGCCAGTACCCGGGGACGAGACTCTGGAAACACCATATATTTT. This translates into CASTRGRDSGNTIYF.

The rearrangement joins TRBV6-1 to TRBJ2-1, with 8 bases identical to TRBD2. Germline assignment: CDR1 MNHNS and CDR2 SASEGT. This CDR3 has 15 residues. With V trimmed by 2 bases and J by 4 bases, 4 bases remained unmatched. CDR3: CASSESLAGYNEQFF. The CDR3, as DNA: TGTGCCAGCAGTGAATCCCTAGCGGGTTACAATGAGCAGTTCTTC.

The chain combines TRBV10-1 with TRBJ2-5; 12 bases agree with TRBD2. The CDR3 sequence is 14 residues long. CDR1 is WNHNN, CDR2 SYGVQD, per germline (reference sequence). J gave up 5 bases and V 6 bases, and 4 bases lay outside the gene matches. The DNA for the CDR3 is TGCGCCAGCAGCGAAGGACTAGCGGGGGAGACCCAGTACTTC. Translated: CASSEGLAGETQYF.

V gene TRBV28 combines with J gene TRBJ2-1, with no clear D. The CDR3 contains 15 residues. Germline V CDR1 and CDR2: MDHEN, SYDVKM. Trimming stripped 6 bases from V and 3 bases from J, with 15 bases between. The CDR3 bases are TGTGCCAGCAGCCCAAACGTGGCTCACTACAATGAGCAGTTCTTC. This encodes CASSPNVAHYNEQFF.

Of note for this clone: The same CDR3 also results from other DNA sequences found in this sample. V and J are TRBV30 and TRBJ1-2; no definite D call. Germline CDR1 and CDR2: GTSNPN and SVGIG (reference sequence). CDR3 length equals 12 residues. V was pared by 3 bases and J by 8 bases, with 13 bases between. This CDR3 reads CAWRTLGSGYTF. CDR3 nucleotide sequence: TGTGCCTGGAGAACGCTGGGTTCGGGCTACACCTTC.

The V and J genes are TRBV6-5 and TRBJ2-7, with 9 bases fitting TRBD1. CDR3 length: 13 residues. Germline V gene sequence: CDR1 MNHEY, CDR2 SVGAGI. The ends lost 5 bases at V and 4 bases at J; junction bases unmatched: 3. For the CDR3, the DNA is TGTGCCAGCAGTGACAGGGGGTTTTACGAGCAGTACTTC. Its translation is CASSDRGFYEQYF.

J is TRBJ1-1 and V is TRBV19, with TRBD1 matching over 7 bases. Germline trimming cut 4 bases from V and 8 bases from J; bases unmatched to any gene: 7. In germline, CDR1 is LNHDA, CDR2 SQIVND (reference sequence). The CDR3 has 13 amino acids. DNA for the CDR3: TGTGCCAGTAGTACGACAGGGAGCCTAGAAGCTTTCTTT. This encodes CASSTTGSLEAFF. The full variable domain, in which reference TRBV19 and TRBJ1-1 provide the parts outside the CDR3, is DGGITQSPKYLFRKEGQNVTLSCEQNLNHDAMYWYRQDPGQGLRLIYYSQIVNDFQKGDIAEGYSVSREKKESFPLTVTSAQKNPTAFYLCASSTTGSLEAFFGQGTRLTVV.

This clone was seen a few times. Different DNA sequences within this sample yield the same CDR3. The chain links TRBV15 to TRBJ2-1; D gene unclear. Germline V gene lookup returns CDR1 LNHNV and CDR2 YYDKDF (reference sequence). The CDR3 contains 12 residues. The ends were cut back, 1 base at V and 4 bases at J, with 2 bases in the middle. The CDR3 reads CATSRVYNEQFF. DNA of the CDR3: TGTGCCACCAGCAGAGTGTACAATGAGCAGTTCTTC.

This chain connects TRBV9 to TRBJ2-2; 7 bases match TRBD2. CDR1 and CDR2 from the germline V gene are SGDLS and YYNGEE. The CDR3 is made up of 15 amino acids. V lost 0 bases, J lost 6 bases, and 5 bases stayed unmatched. The CDR3 here is CASSVGGSVPGELFF. The CDR3, as DNA: TGTGCCAGCAGCGTAGGCGGGAGTGTACCCGGGGAGCTGTTTTTT.

The chain combines TRBV18 with TRBJ1-6; D uncertain. From germline, CDR1 is KGHSH and CDR2 LQKENI. The CDR3 spans 13 residues. The V end lost 3 bases, the J end lost 9 bases, and 9 bases lay between the germline ends. CDR3 region: CASSPDLGSPLHF. CDR3 DNA: TGTGCCAGCTCACCTGACCTGGGTTCACCCCTCCACTTT.